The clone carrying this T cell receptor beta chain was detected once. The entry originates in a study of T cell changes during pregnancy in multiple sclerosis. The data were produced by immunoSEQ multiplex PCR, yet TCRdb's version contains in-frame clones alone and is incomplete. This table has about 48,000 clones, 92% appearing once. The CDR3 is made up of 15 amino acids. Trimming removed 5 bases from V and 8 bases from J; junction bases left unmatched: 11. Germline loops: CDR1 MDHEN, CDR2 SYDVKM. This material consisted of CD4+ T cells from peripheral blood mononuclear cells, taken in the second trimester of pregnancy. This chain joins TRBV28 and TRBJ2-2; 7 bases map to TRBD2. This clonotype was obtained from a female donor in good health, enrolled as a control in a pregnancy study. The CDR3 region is CASSGAGLRGGELFF. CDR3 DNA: TGTGCCAGCAGTGGAGCGGGTCTGCGGGGGGGGGAGCTGTTTTTT.